The clone carrying this T cell receptor (beta chain) was counted at least ten times. What it binds is not known. This entry is derived from a study of T cells in Graves' hyperthyroidism and ophthalmopathy. Notes on the study in general: The model made its ophthalmopathy prediction, and onset followed a median approximately six months later. Most thyroid-expanded clonotypes above 0.001 were also found in blood.

Criteria for exclusion of patients were uncontrolled infection, other autoimmune disease, pregnancy or lactation. Based on clinical symptoms, serum thyroxine and TRAb, thyroid ultrasound and orbital computed tomography, diagnoses were reached. V lost 1 base and J 10 bases, leaving 11 bases between the germline ends. Germline V CDR1 and CDR2: SEHNR, FQNEAQ (reference sequence). The CDR3 loop spans 13 amino acids. Amplified TCR beta CDR3 regions came from RNA transcripts. TCR CDR3 underwent first-round RT-PCR with the HTBI primer set. TCRdb used MiXCR to reprocess the multiplex PCR reads, holding one entry per CDR3 protein. The sample includes about 710,000 distinct CDR3 sequences, about 15% seen only once; the top ten take around 8.1%.

The chain uses TRBV7-9 and TRBJ2-1; D gene unclear. This sequence was found in a man aged 18 to 30 with Graves' hyperthyroidism. Sequencing was carried out using blood. CDR3 coding DNA: TGTGCCAGCAGCTTAGTTCCCCCACACGAGCAGTTCTTC. It encodes CASSLVPPHEQFF.